A selection of T cell receptor beta chains follows, all from one sample in a study of T cell changes during pregnancy in multiple sclerosis. Repertoires were generated with immunoSEQ multiplex PCR, while TCRdb's copy carries only in-frame clones and drops some. The repertoire holds more than 70,000 clones, with approximately 90% as singletons. This specimen was peripheral blood, taken before pregnancy. Receptors originate from a female donor with multiple sclerosis, enrolled in a pregnancy study. Both conserved end residues are part of each CDR3. A D gene is named only where the DNA matches it firmly. Rows give clone size only sometimes, using once, few, many, or a class for an expanded clone.

j_gene: TRBJ2-1; d_gene: TRBD2; v_gene: TRBV7-3; abundance: NA; CDR3aa: CASSPQAGGLGEQFF; CDR3nt: TGTGCCAGCAGCCCACAAGCGGGGGGACTAGGGGAGCAGTTCTTC
j_gene: TRBJ2-3; d_gene: NA; v_gene: TRBV7-6; abundance: NA; CDR3aa: CASSPLAPGAGDTQYF; CDR3nt: TGTGCCAGCAGCCCCCTTGCTCCAGGGGCGGGAGATACGCAGTATTTT
j_gene: TRBJ1-1; d_gene: TRBD1; v_gene: TRBV19; abundance: NA; CDR3aa: CASSIRRGLNGTEAFF; CDR3nt: TGTGCCAGTAGTATTAGGAGGGGGCTTAACGGCACTGAAGCTTTCTTT
j_gene: TRBJ2-1; d_gene: TRBD2; v_gene: TRBV29-1; abundance: NA; CDR3aa: CSVRGGYNEQFF; CDR3nt: TGCAGCGTCCGGGGGGGGTACAATGAGCAGTTCTTC
j_gene: TRBJ1-4; d_gene: NA; v_gene: TRBV14; abundance: NA; CDR3aa: CASSPRIWGLNEKLFF; CDR3nt: TGTGCCAGCAGTCCAAGAATATGGGGACTTAATGAAAAACTGTTTTTT
j_gene: TRBJ1-5; d_gene: TRBD1; v_gene: TRBV25-1; abundance: NA; CDR3aa: CASSSDRGDNQPQHF; CDR3nt: TGTGCCAGCAGCAGCGACAGGGGAGACAATCAGCCCCAGCATTTT
j_gene: TRBJ1-4; d_gene: TRBD1; v_gene: TRBV11-2; abundance: NA; CDR3aa: CASSSTGATNEKLFF; CDR3nt: TGTGCCAGCAGCTCTACAGGGGCAACTAATGAAAAACTGTTTTTT
j_gene: TRBJ1-1; d_gene: TRBD1; v_gene: TRBV19; abundance: NA; CDR3aa: CASLPQTGWVNTEAFF; CDR3nt: TGTGCCAGTTTACCCCAGACAGGGTGGGTGAACACTGAAGCTTTCTTT
j_gene: TRBJ2-7; d_gene: TRBD1; v_gene: TRBV5-5; abundance: NA; CDR3aa: CASSPDRALAYEQYF; CDR3nt: TGTGCCAGCAGCCCGGACAGGGCCCTTGCCTACGAGCAGTACTTC
j_gene: TRBJ2-1; d_gene: TRBD1; v_gene: TRBV30; abundance: NA; CDR3aa: CAWSVRMGQGIVEQFF; CDR3nt: TGTGCCTGGAGTGTACGCATGGGACAGGGGATCGTTGAGCAGTTCTTC
j_gene: TRBJ2-7; d_gene: NA; v_gene: TRBV4-3; abundance: NA; CDR3aa: CASSQDWDFSYEQYF; CDR3nt: TGCGCCAGCAGCCAAGACTGGGACTTCTCCTACGAGCAGTACTTC
j_gene: TRBJ1-2; d_gene: NA; v_gene: TRBV2; abundance: NA; CDR3aa: CASSGNSYNYGYTF; CDR3nt: TGTGCCAGCAGTGGCAACAGCTATAACTATGGCTACACCTTC
j_gene: TRBJ2-7; d_gene: TRBD1; v_gene: TRBV28; abundance: once; CDR3aa: CAVTGTVVSYEQYF; CDR3nt: TGTGCCGTGACAGGGACAGTAGTATCCTACGAGCAGTACTTC
j_gene: TRBJ2-6; d_gene: TRBD1; v_gene: TRBV19; abundance: NA; CDR3aa: CASRQGALSGANVLTF; CDR3nt: TGTGCCAGTCGTCAGGGGGCCCTCTCTGGGGCCAACGTCCTGACTTTC
j_gene: TRBJ2-2; d_gene: TRBD2; v_gene: TRBV5-1; abundance: NA; CDR3aa: CASSPLGGGTGELFF; CDR3nt: TGCGCCAGCAGCCCCCTAGGCGGGGGCACCGGGGAGCTGTTTTTT
j_gene: TRBJ1-5; d_gene: TRBD1; v_gene: TRBV9; abundance: NA; CDR3aa: CASSGGQGAYQPQHF; CDR3nt: TGTGCCAGCAGCGGAGGACAGGGGGCTTATCAGCCCCAGCATTTT
j_gene: TRBJ2-7; d_gene: NA; v_gene: TRBV6-1; abundance: NA; CDR3aa: CASSEFPIAEGTYEQYF; CDR3nt: TGTGCCAGCAGTGAATTTCCGATTGCGGAGGGAACCTACGAGCAGTACTTC
j_gene: TRBJ1-1; d_gene: TRBD1; v_gene: TRBV6-5; abundance: NA; CDR3aa: CASSYSTGTTEAFF; CDR3nt: TGTGCCAGCAGTTACTCGACAGGGACGACTGAAGCTTTCTTT
j_gene: TRBJ2-7; d_gene: NA; v_gene: TRBV19; abundance: NA; CDR3aa: CASSINGQGISYEQYF; CDR3nt: TGTGCCAGTAGTATTAACGGCCAGGGAATCAGCTACGAGCAGTACTTC
j_gene: TRBJ2-1; d_gene: NA; v_gene: TRBV5-1; abundance: NA; CDR3aa: CASSLLTAYNEQFF; CDR3nt: TGCGCCAGCAGCTTGCTGACAGCCTACAATGAGCAGTTCTTC
j_gene: TRBJ2-1; d_gene: NA; v_gene: TRBV5-4; abundance: NA; CDR3aa: CASSSRQYNEQFF; CDR3nt: TGTGCCAGCAGCTCTCGACAGTACAATGAGCAGTTCTTC
j_gene: TRBJ1-6; d_gene: TRBD1; v_gene: TRBV7-6; abundance: once; CDR3aa: CASSLGQSNSPLHF; CDR3nt: TGTGCCAGCAGCCTGGGACAGAGTAATTCACCCCTCCACTTT
j_gene: TRBJ1-4; d_gene: NA; v_gene: TRBV18; abundance: NA; CDR3aa: CASSPGLGEKLFF; CDR3nt: TGTGCCAGCTCACCGGGACTAGGGGAAAAACTGTTTTTT
j_gene: TRBJ1-5; d_gene: NA; v_gene: TRBV27; abundance: NA; CDR3aa: CASGESYQPQHF; CDR3nt: TGTGCCAGCGGGGAGAGCTATCAGCCCCAGCATTTT
j_gene: TRBJ2-2; d_gene: NA; v_gene: TRBV20-1; abundance: NA; CDR3aa: CSALITGELFF; CDR3nt: TGCAGTGCCCTAATCACCGGGGAGCTGTTTTTT
j_gene: TRBJ2-1; d_gene: TRBD2; v_gene: TRBV7-3; abundance: NA; CDR3aa: CASSSGLAGDNEQFF; CDR3nt: TGTGCCAGCAGCTCCGGACTAGCGGGGGACAATGAGCAGTTCTTC
j_gene: TRBJ2-1; d_gene: TRBD2; v_gene: TRBV5-1; abundance: NA; CDR3aa: CASSLGGRGYNEQFF; CDR3nt: TGCGCCAGCAGCTTGGGCGGGAGAGGGTACAATGAGCAGTTCTTC
j_gene: TRBJ2-3; d_gene: TRBD2; v_gene: TRBV19; abundance: few; CDR3aa: CASREREGLGTQYF; CDR3nt: TGTGCCAGTAGAGAGCGGGAGGGCCTGGGGACGCAGTATTTT
j_gene: TRBJ2-7; d_gene: NA; v_gene: TRBV28; abundance: NA; CDR3aa: CASRPEYGLPDSSSYEQYF; CDR3nt: TGTGCCAGCAGACCGGAATACGGACTTCCTGACTCGAGCTCCTACGAGCAGTACTTC
j_gene: TRBJ1-1; d_gene: TRBD1; v_gene: TRBV7-9; abundance: few; CDR3aa: CASSLPGQGNTKNTEAFF; CDR3nt: TGTGCCAGCAGCTTACCGGGACAGGGGAATACCAAGAACACTGAAGCTTTCTTT
j_gene: TRBJ2-4; d_gene: NA; v_gene: TRBV4-3; abundance: NA; CDR3aa: CASSQDLSPGNIQYF; CDR3nt: TGCGCCAGCAGCCAAGATCTTTCCCCGGGAAACATTCAGTACTTC
j_gene: TRBJ2-2; d_gene: NA; v_gene: TRBV11-3; abundance: NA; CDR3aa: CASSASGRAGTGELFF; CDR3nt: TGTGCCAGCAGCGCCTCGGGTAGGGCGGGCACCGGGGAGCTGTTTTTT
j_gene: TRBJ2-7; d_gene: NA; v_gene: TRBV20-1; abundance: NA; CDR3aa: CSAGRAEQYF; CDR3nt: TGCAGTGCTGGCAGGGCCGAGCAGTACTTC
j_gene: TRBJ1-6; d_gene: NA; v_gene: TRBV6-6; abundance: NA; CDR3aa: CATTTGANSPLHF; CDR3nt: TGTGCCACCACAACGGGAGCTAATTCACCCCTCCACTTT
j_gene: TRBJ2-1; d_gene: NA; v_gene: TRBV7-3; abundance: NA; CDR3aa: CASSLQGIPKNEQFF; CDR3nt: TGTGCCAGCAGCTTACAGGGGATCCCTAAAAATGAGCAGTTCTTC
j_gene: TRBJ2-6; d_gene: NA; v_gene: TRBV11-2; abundance: NA; CDR3aa: CASSSGGGVSGANVLTF; CDR3nt: TGTGCCAGCAGCTCCGGAGGCGGGGTCTCTGGGGCCAACGTCCTGACTTTC
j_gene: TRBJ2-3; d_gene: NA; v_gene: TRBV28; abundance: NA; CDR3aa: CASSPLQGGSTDTQYF; CDR3nt: TGTGCCAGCAGTCCCCTCCAGGGGGGAAGCACAGATACGCAGTATTTT
j_gene: TRBJ2-3; d_gene: NA; v_gene: TRBV9; abundance: NA; CDR3aa: CASSVGGVPLSTDTQYF; CDR3nt: TGTGCCAGCAGCGTAGGGGGCGTACCCCTTAGCACAGATACGCAGTATTTT
j_gene: TRBJ1-1; d_gene: TRBD1; v_gene: TRBV28; abundance: NA; CDR3aa: CASSKRTGWTEAFF; CDR3nt: TGTGCCAGCAGCAAAAGGACAGGGTGGACTGAAGCTTTCTTT
j_gene: TRBJ1-5; d_gene: NA; v_gene: TRBV4-1; abundance: NA; CDR3aa: CASSQEAGAGNQPQHF; CDR3nt: TGCGCCAGCAGCCAAGAGGCAGGGGCTGGCAATCAGCCCCAGCATTTT
j_gene: TRBJ1-6; d_gene: NA; v_gene: TRBV27; abundance: NA; CDR3aa: CASRGGIGSPLHF; CDR3nt: TGTGCCAGCAGGGGGGGGATAGGTTCACCCCTCCACTTT
j_gene: TRBJ1-1; d_gene: NA; v_gene: TRBV5-4; abundance: NA; CDR3aa: CASSRGPVQEAFF; CDR3nt: TGTGCCAGCAGCAGAGGCCCCGTTCAGGAAGCTTTCTTT
j_gene: TRBJ2-7; d_gene: TRBD1; v_gene: TRBV7-2; abundance: NA; CDR3aa: CASSARQGFEQYF; CDR3nt: TGTGCCAGCAGCGCCCGACAGGGGTTCGAGCAGTACTTC
j_gene: TRBJ2-7; d_gene: NA; v_gene: TRBV11-3; abundance: NA; CDR3aa: CASSFREDEQYF; CDR3nt: TGTGCCAGCAGCTTCAGGGAGGACGAGCAGTACTTC
j_gene: TRBJ2-1; d_gene: NA; v_gene: TRBV15; abundance: few; CDR3aa: CATSRGGEQFF; CDR3nt: TGTGCCACCAGCAGAGGAGGTGAGCAGTTCTTC
j_gene: TRBJ2-1; d_gene: NA; v_gene: TRBV2; abundance: NA; CDR3aa: CASSDYPLVAEYNEQFF; CDR3nt: TGTGCCAGCAGTGATTATCCGTTGGTAGCGGAGTACAATGAGCAGTTCTTC
j_gene: TRBJ2-7; d_gene: TRBD2; v_gene: TRBV15; abundance: NA; CDR3aa: CATSRDPRTSSSEQYF; CDR3nt: TGTGCCACCAGCAGAGATCCCCGGACTAGCTCAAGCGAGCAGTACTTC
j_gene: TRBJ1-1; d_gene: NA; v_gene: TRBV6-4; abundance: NA; CDR3aa: CASRRGGVNTEAFF; CDR3nt: TGTGCCAGCAGGAGGGGGGGAGTGAACACTGAAGCTTTCTTT
j_gene: TRBJ2-7; d_gene: TRBD1; v_gene: TRBV27; abundance: NA; CDR3aa: CASSWDRAGRYEQYF; CDR3nt: TGTGCCAGCAGTTGGGACAGGGCAGGACGCTACGAGCAGTACTTC
j_gene: TRBJ1-6; d_gene: TRBD1; v_gene: TRBV10-3; abundance: NA; CDR3aa: CAISASRDRDLGSPLHF; CDR3nt: TGTGCCATCAGTGCCTCCCGGGACAGGGACTTAGGGTCACCCCTCCACTTT
j_gene: TRBJ2-5; d_gene: TRBD2; v_gene: TRBV18; abundance: NA; CDR3aa: CASSPGLARETQYF; CDR3nt: TGTGCCAGCTCACCGGGACTAGCGAGAGAGACCCAGTACTTC
j_gene: TRBJ1-2; d_gene: NA; v_gene: TRBV7-9; abundance: NA; CDR3aa: CASSRGHNYGYTF; CDR3nt: TGTGCCAGCAGCCGGGGACATAACTATGGCTACACCTTC
j_gene: TRBJ1-5; d_gene: NA; v_gene: TRBV6-5; abundance: NA; CDR3aa: CASSETYNQPQHF; CDR3nt: TGTGCCAGCAGTGAAACTTATAATCAGCCCCAGCATTTT
j_gene: TRBJ2-3; d_gene: NA; v_gene: TRBV4-3; abundance: NA; CDR3aa: CASSPGRGALDTQYF; CDR3nt: TGCGCCAGCAGCCCGGGCAGGGGCGCCTTGGATACGCAGTATTTT
j_gene: TRBJ2-7; d_gene: NA; v_gene: TRBV7-6; abundance: NA; CDR3aa: CASSLAGGPSYEQYF; CDR3nt: TGTGCCAGCAGCTTAGCGGGGGGACCCTCCTACGAGCAGTACTTC
j_gene: TRBJ2-3; d_gene: NA; v_gene: TRBV4-1; abundance: NA; CDR3aa: CASSQAPFGDTQYF; CDR3nt: TGCGCCAGCAGCCAAGCCCCATTCGGAGATACGCAGTATTTT
j_gene: TRBJ1-1; d_gene: NA; v_gene: TRBV7-9; abundance: NA; CDR3aa: CASSLRNRDTEAFF; CDR3nt: TGTGCCAGCAGCTTAAGGAACAGGGACACTGAAGCTTTCTTT
j_gene: TRBJ2-1; d_gene: TRBD2; v_gene: TRBV6-5; abundance: NA; CDR3aa: CASSYRPSGGYNEQFF; CDR3nt: TGTGCCAGCAGTTACCGCCCTAGCGGGGGCTACAATGAGCAGTTCTTC
j_gene: TRBJ1-2; d_gene: TRBD1; v_gene: TRBV19; abundance: NA; CDR3aa: CASSIRPGGLRGYTF; CDR3nt: TGTGCCAGTAGTATACGACCAGGGGGCTTACGTGGCTACACCTTC
j_gene: TRBJ2-7; d_gene: TRBD1; v_gene: TRBV5-1; abundance: NA; CDR3aa: CASSLGTGSHEQYF; CDR3nt: TGCGCCAGCAGCTTAGGGACAGGGTCCCACGAGCAGTACTTC